This T cell receptor beta chain was captured in a study of regulatory T cells in long-lasting Graves disease. Time point noted: newly diagnosed GD, antithyroid drugs for less than 3 months. The authors made the TCR library using RNA they extracted from PBMCs. The peripheral blood volume drawn was 8 to 9.5 milliliters, and it was collected into EDTA tubes. Construction of the TCR beta libraries employed iRepertoire HTBI primers in conjunction with Arm-PCR of CDR3 regions. TCRdb passed the multiplex PCR reads through MiXCR, listing each CDR3 protein once. This table has just over 600,000 distinct CDR3 sequences, around 15% appearing once. This clonotype was recorded at least ten times. This same sample was also taken into another study, of T cells in Graves' hyperthyroidism and ophthalmopathy. That work adds: Using the HTBI primer set, a first-round RT-PCR was run on the TCR CDR3.

The material sequenced was peripheral blood mononuclear cells (PBMCs), taken at new diagnosis, from a patient treated with antithyroid drugs. The sequence came from a woman in her twenties or thirties with Graves disease.

In DNA, the CDR3 is TGTGCCAGCAAAGGGGGCGCCGCCACTGAAGCTTTCTTT. It specifies CASKGGAATEAFF. This rearrangement joins TRBV28 to TRBJ1-1, with 7 bases fitting TRBD1. The junction had 6 bases not matched to a gene; V was cut back by 7 bases and J by 4 bases. The CDR3 loop spans 13 amino acids. Per germline, CDR1 MDHEN and CDR2 SYDVKM.